In this sample, the clone carrying this T cell receptor beta chain turned up many times. The data originate from a study of neurological immune-mediated disorders. Looked up from germline, CDR1 is SNHLY and CDR2 is FYNNEI. The V end lost 5 bases, the J end lost 1 base, and 8 bases lay between the germline ends. The CDR3 runs 13 residues. Regarding time point: longitudinal time-point 2. The method for making cDNA was 5'RACE, and it used 10-nucleotide random UMIs. TCRdb processed the 5' RACE reads anew with MiXCR; each CDR3 protein has one entry. The table includes tens of thousands of distinct CDR3 sequences, around 13% detected once.

V and J are TRBV2 and TRBJ1-2; TRBD1 might be the D (6 bases). This TCR was recovered from a female donor with HTLV-1-associated myelopathy (HAM/TSP). Input material: PBMCs. CDR3 nucleotide sequence: TGTGCCAGCAGTCAGGGACATAACTATGGCTACACCTTC. Translating gives CASSQGHNYGYTF.